A single sample gave rise to the 16 T cell receptor beta chains below, sequenced in a study of OX40 agonist ivuxolimab in advanced cancers. Libraries were constructed by the immunoSEQ multiplex PCR assay. The table was pulled from immuneACCESS by TCRdb, which kept in-frame rearrangements only. Such tables lose some clones; where checked, under half of the loss comes from unresolved V genes, and the rest has no known cause. The sample includes approximately 32,000 clones, with around nine tenths observed a single time. The ten largest account for approximately 9.1% of the sample. Sequenced here: CD4+ or CD8+ T cells sorted from blood, sampled in a trial of the OX40 agonist ivuxolimab. The receptors stem from an adult with an advanced solid tumor such as melanoma, head and neck, liver or kidney cancer.

V is TRBV15 and J is TRBJ2-6; D may be TRBD1 or TRBD2 (6 bases each). The CDR3 has 15 amino acids. The germline V and J ends were trimmed by 8 bases and 0 bases, with 11 bases remaining between them. Germline V lookup: CDR1 LNHNV, CDR2 YYDKDF (reference sequence). CDR3 residues: CATGGGNSGANVLTF. CDR3 sequence (DNA): TGTGCCACCGGAGGGGGAAACTCTGGGGCCAACGTCCTGACTTTC.

Comment on this clone: Compared with germline, one end of the junction differs, possibly owing to a read error. This chain connects TRBV13 to TRBJ1-1; unclear D gene. CDR1 and CDR2 (germline): PRHDT, FYEKMQ (reference sequence). This CDR3 is built from 14 residues. The CDR3 protein is CASTLHLEGTEAFF. The CDR3 DNA reads as TGTGCCAGCACCTTACACCTCGAGGGCACTGAAGCTTTCTTT.

The chain combines TRBV5-4 with TRBJ1-1, with D tentatively TRBD1 (5 bases). Trimming removed 4 bases from V and 4 bases from J, with 8 bases in between. Germline loops: CDR1 SGHNT, CDR2 YYREEE (reference sequence). The CDR3 has 12 amino acids. In DNA form, the CDR3 reads TGTGCCAGCAGCCCTCAGGGCACTGAAGCTTTCTTT. This translates into CASSPQGTEAFF.

This clone has a single count. CDR3 bases: TGTGCCAGCTCACCACCGGGTATCTACGAGCAGTACTTC. It yields the protein CASSPPGIYEQYF. V and J are TRBV18 and TRBJ2-7; D not resolved. CDR1 is KGHSH, CDR2 LQKENI, per germline. Trimming stripped 0 bases from V and 3 bases from J, with 6 bases between. This CDR3 has 13 amino acids.

This clone was picked up one time. The V call is TRBV5-1, the J call TRBJ2-3, with 7 bases fitting TRBD1. V shed 3 bases, J shed 2 bases, and the junction held 6 bases outside the gene matches. Germline CDR1 reads SGHRS; CDR2 reads YFSETQ. This CDR3 has 15 residues. For the CDR3, the DNA is TGCGCCAGCAGCTCCGGGACAGCCCACACAGATACGCAGTATTTT. Encoded protein: CASSSGTAHTDTQYF.

As DNA, the CDR3 is TGCGCCAGCGCCACAGGGAAGGGAACAGATACGCAGTATTTT. This translates into CASATGKGTDTQYF. V is TRBV5-1 and J is TRBJ2-3; D may be TRBD1 (6 bases). This CDR3 has 14 amino acids. V was cut by 7 bases and J by 3 bases, with 15 bases left in between. Germline V lookup: CDR1 SGHRS, CDR2 YFSETQ.

This chain joins TRBV5-1 and TRBJ2-1, with TRBD1 identical over 9 bases. V shed 3 bases, J shed 8 bases, and the junction held 12 bases outside the gene matches. The germline V gene has CDR1 SGHRS and CDR2 YFSETQ. The CDR3 has 16 residues. CDR3 coding DNA: TGCGCCAGCAGCTACGCCCCGGGACAGGGTGGCTATGAGCAGTTCTTC. It yields the protein CASSYAPGQGGYEQFF.

CDR3 DNA sequence: TGCGCCAGCAGCCTTCAACAGGCAAACTATGGCTACACCTTC. Translated: CASSLQQANYGYTF. The gene calls are TRBV5-1 and TRBJ1-2; D possibly corresponds to TRBD1 (5 bases). The V end lost 4 bases, the J end lost 2 bases, and 12 bases lay between the germline ends. CDR3 length equals 14 residues. CDR1 SGHRS and CDR2 YFSETQ come from the germline V gene.

The V and J genes are TRBV5-1 and TRBJ2-6, with D tentatively TRBD1 (6 bases). CDR3 length: 17 residues. Germline lookup yields CDR1 SGHRS and CDR2 YFSETQ. With 2 bases removed from V and 0 bases from J, the gap between germline ends came to 12 bases. CDR3 DNA: TGCGCCAGCAGCTTCTCCGGACAGCACTCTGGGGCCAACGTCCTGACTTTC. Protein product: CASSFSGQHSGANVLTF. The full variable domain, in which reference TRBV5-1 and TRBJ2-6 provide the parts outside the CDR3, is KAGVTQTPRYLIKTRGQQVTLSCSPISGHRSVSWYQQTPGQGLQFLFEYFSETQRNKGNFPGRFSGRQFSNSRSEMNVSTLELGDSALYLCASSFSGQHSGANVLTFGAGSRLTVL.

V is TRBV11-1 and J is TRBJ1-1, with no clear D. The V and J ends lost 5 bases and 6 bases respectively, with 10 bases between them. The CDR3 runs 12 residues. Germline V gives CDR1 SGHAT, CDR2 FQDESV (reference sequence). The CDR3 nucleotides read TGTGCCAGCAGCCTACTCGGACCTGAAGCTTTCTTT. It specifies CASSLLGPEAFF.

V usage is TRBV7-9 and J usage is TRBJ1-2; tentative D call: TRBD1 (6 bases). This CDR3 is 16 amino acids long. V was trimmed by 4 bases and J by 4 bases, leaving 19 bases between them. The V gene's germline CDR1 is SEHNR and CDR2 FQNEAQ (reference sequence). CDR3 sequence reads: CASSSSRTEVTYGYTF. The CDR3 bases are TGTGCCAGCAGCTCATCAAGGACAGAGGTTACCTATGGCTACACCTTC.

The rearrangement joins TRBV9 to TRBJ1-1; tentatively, D is TRBD1 (6 bases). The V gene's germline CDR1 is SGDLS and CDR2 YYNGEE. Between the trimmed V and J ends, which lost 3 bases and 10 bases, there was a span of 13 bases. The length of the CDR3 is 12 residues. The DNA of the CDR3 is TGTGCCAGCAGCGGTGGTCAGGGGAGAGCTTTCTTT. Translation: CASSGGQGRAFF.

The V and J genes are TRBV9 and TRBJ2-5; D gene uncertain. The CDR3 totals 13 residues. CDR1 SGDLS and CDR2 YYNGEE come from the germline V gene. Between the trimmed V and J ends, which lost 3 bases and 4 bases, there was a span of 10 bases. Here the CDR3 DNA reads TGTGCCAGCAGCGATGAGGCCGGAGAGACCCAGTACTTC. This gives the protein CASSDEAGETQYF.

The rearrangement uses TRBV15 and TRBJ2-3, with D unresolved. This CDR3 is built from 15 residues. V was pared by 11 bases and J by 0 bases, with 18 bases between. Germline loops: CDR1 LNHNV, CDR2 YYDKDF (reference sequence). The CDR3 spells CAVRKGRHSTDTQYF. CDR3 bases: TGTGCCGTCAGAAAGGGCAGACATAGCACAGATACGCAGTATTTT.

In this sample, this clone turned up once. J is TRBJ2-7 and V is TRBV7-2; D perhaps matches TRBD2 (5 bases). The germline V gene encodes CDR1 SGHTA and CDR2 FQGNSA. Trimming shortened V by 5 bases and J by 5 bases, and 10 bases separated the two germline ends. This CDR3 spans 12 amino acids. CDR3 amino acids: CASSPGSDEQYF. The CDR3 coding sequence is TGTGCCAGCAGCCCGGGAAGCGACGAGCAGTACTTC.

DNA of the CDR3: TGTGCCAGCAGCTTAAGGGGACCTTCCTACAATGAGCAGTTCTTC. It specifies CASSLRGPSYNEQFF. The rearrangement joins TRBV7-9 to TRBJ2-1; D tentatively fits TRBD1 or TRBD2 (5 bases each). Germline CDR1 and CDR2: SEHNR and FQNEAQ (reference sequence). V was pared by 2 bases and J by 1 base, with 9 bases between. The CDR3 sequence is 15 residues long.